This is a list of T cell receptor beta chains from one sample in a study of blood T cell repertoires in COVID-19. This table comes from immunoSEQ multiplex PCR, and its TCRdb copy is limited to in-frame clones, with some not included. The repertoire includes 200,000 to 250,000 clones, under 85% of them detected once, and roughly 1.3% sits in the top ten. Sequenced sample: peripheral blood. All receptors come from a woman younger than 45 with COVID-19, enrolled during active disease. Each CDR3 is given with its conserved first and last residue. A D gene is named only where the DNA matches it firmly. Size is stated for part of the rows, as once, few or many counts, or as a class when the clone is expanded.

>once|-|TRBV15|TRBJ1-1
TGTGCCACCAGCAGAGATTTAGGCGGGAACACTGAAGCTTTCTTT
CATSRDLGGNTEAFF
>-|-|TRBV20-1|TRBJ1-5
TGCAGTGCTAGTCCCAGGGATCAGCCCCAGCATTTT
CSASPRDQPQHF
>once|-|TRBV6-2/TRBV6-3|TRBJ2-2
TGTGCCAGCAGTCCCCGGACCGGGGAGCTGTTTTTT
CASSPRTGELFF
>-|TRBD1|TRBV11-2|TRBJ1-1
TGTGCCAGCAGCTTAGTAGGGGGCGATCTCTTGAGGACTGAAGCTTTCTTT
CASSLVGGDLLRTEAFF
>-|-|TRBV11-1|TRBJ2-1
TGTGCCAGCAGTCCTGCCCGAGGGGGGGGGCAGTTCTTC
CASSPARGGGQFF
>few|TRBD2|TRBV9|TRBJ2-1
TGTGCCAGCAGCCCCCCCGGGATAGCGGGGTACAATGAGCAGTTCTTC
CASSPPGIAGYNEQFF
>-|TRBD1|TRBV28|TRBJ2-7
TGTGCCAGCAGTTGGGCACAGGGGGCAGCTTATGCGCAGTACTTC
CASSWAQGAAYAQYF
>-|TRBD1|TRBV29-1|TRBJ2-5
TGCAGCGTTGTAGACAGGGTGGGAGAGACCCAGTACTTC
CSVVDRVGETQYF
>-|-|TRBV3-1/TRBV3-2|TRBJ1-2
TGTGCCAGCAGCCAAGGACATCAGGGGTTAAATTATGGCTACACCTTC
CASSQGHQGLNYGYTF
>-|TRBD1|TRBV5-4|TRBJ1-6
TGTGCCAGCAGCTTGGCCGACAGGGGCAATTCACCCCTCCACTTT
CASSLADRGNSPLHF
>-|-|TRBV29-1|TRBJ2-7
TGCAGCGTTGGTAATTTGCGGAAGAGCTCCTACGAGCAGTACTTC
CSVGNLRKSSYEQYF
>-|-|TRBV27|TRBJ2-1
TGTGCCAGCAGAACCCTGAGGGGGAAGTTCGATGAGCAGTTCTTC
CASRTLRGKFDEQFF
>-|TRBD1|TRBV5-1|TRBJ1-4
TGCGCCAGCAGCTTGGTCCCGGGACAGGGTTACGAAAAACTGTTTTTT
CASSLVPGQGYEKLFF
>-|-|TRBV20-1|TRBJ1-2
TGCAGTGCTAGTATCCCCCCAGGCTACACCTTC
CSASIPPGYTF
>-|TRBD2|TRBV11-2|TRBJ2-5
TGTGCCAGCAGCTCTCGGACTAGCGGGAGCGGAATCATGGAGACCCAGTACTTC
CASSSRTSGSGIMETQYF
>-|TRBD1|TRBV7-3|TRBJ2-2
TGTGCCAGCAGCCCAGGGGGAACCGGGGAGCTGTTTTTT
CASSPGGTGELFF
>-|TRBD2|TRBV7-3|TRBJ2-1
TGTGCCAGCAGCCCGGCGGGAGGGGATGAGCAGTTCTTC
CASSPAGGDEQFF
>-|-|TRBV18|TRBJ1-1
TGTGCCAGCTCGGAGGGGCAGAACACTGAAGCTTTCTTT
CASSEGQNTEAFF
>-|-|TRBV7-9|TRBJ2-3
TGTGCCAGCAGCTTCGGGACTCTCCACACAGATACGCAGTATTTT
CASSFGTLHTDTQYF
>-|-|TRBV18|TRBJ2-2
TGTGCCAGCTCATCGACACAGGGAACTTCATACACCGGGGAGCTGTTTTTT
CASSSTQGTSYTGELFF
>-|-|TRBV6-2/TRBV6-3|TRBJ2-7
TGTGCCAGCAGCTCAAGTCTAGGAACTGTCCAACCTTACGAGCAGTACTTC
CASSSSLGTVQPYEQYF